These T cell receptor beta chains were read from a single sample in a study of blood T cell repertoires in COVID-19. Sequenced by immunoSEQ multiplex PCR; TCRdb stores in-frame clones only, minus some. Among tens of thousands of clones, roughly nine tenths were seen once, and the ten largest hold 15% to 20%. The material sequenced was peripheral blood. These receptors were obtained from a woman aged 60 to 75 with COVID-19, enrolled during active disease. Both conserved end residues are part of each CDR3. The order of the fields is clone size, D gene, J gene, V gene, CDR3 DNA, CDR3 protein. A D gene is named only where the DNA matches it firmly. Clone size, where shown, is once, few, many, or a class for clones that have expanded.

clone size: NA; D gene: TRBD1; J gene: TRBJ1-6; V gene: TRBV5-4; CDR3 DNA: TGTGCCAGCAGTTATCCAGGGGGCATTTCACCCCTCCACTTT; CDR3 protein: CASSYPGGISPLHF
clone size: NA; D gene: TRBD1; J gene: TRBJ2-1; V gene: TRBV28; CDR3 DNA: TGTGCCAGCAGCGAGTCAGGGGGAGTTTGGGATGAGCAGTTCTTC; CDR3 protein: CASSESGGVWDEQFF
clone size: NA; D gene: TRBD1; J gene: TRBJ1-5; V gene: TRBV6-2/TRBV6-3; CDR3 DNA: TGTGCCAGCAGTCCGGGACAGCCCAATCAGCCCCAGCATTTT; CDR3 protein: CASSPGQPNQPQHF
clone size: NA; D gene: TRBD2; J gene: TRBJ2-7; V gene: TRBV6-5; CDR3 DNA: TGTGCCAGCAGGAGGACTAGCGGTTACTACGAGCAGTACTTC; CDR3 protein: CASRRTSGYYEQYF
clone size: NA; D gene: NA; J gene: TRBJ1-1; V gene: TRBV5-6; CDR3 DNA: TGTGCCAGCAGCATAGACAAGGGGGAGTCTATGAACACTGAAGCTTTCTTT; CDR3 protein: CASSIDKGESMNTEAFF
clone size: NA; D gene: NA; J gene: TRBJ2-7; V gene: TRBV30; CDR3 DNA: TGTGCCTGGAGTCCAAGACAGGAGCTTTCCTACGAGCAGTACTTC; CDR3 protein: CAWSPRQELSYEQYF
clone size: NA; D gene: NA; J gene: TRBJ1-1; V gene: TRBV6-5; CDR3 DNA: TGTGCCAGCAGTTACGGGAGGAGGACTGAAGCTTTCTTT; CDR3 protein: CASSYGRRTEAFF
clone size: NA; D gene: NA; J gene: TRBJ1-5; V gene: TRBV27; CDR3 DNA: TGTGCCAGCAGCGGGACACCGAATCAGCCCCAGCATTTT; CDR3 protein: CASSGTPNQPQHF
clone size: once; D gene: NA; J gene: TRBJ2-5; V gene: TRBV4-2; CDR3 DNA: TGTGCCAGCAGCCAAGCCCCGGGGATAGAGACCCAGTACTTC; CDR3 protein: CASSQAPGIETQYF
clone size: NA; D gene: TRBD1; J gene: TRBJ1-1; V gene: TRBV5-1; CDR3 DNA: TGCGCCAGCACCCTGACAGGGTCGACTGAAGCTTTCTTT; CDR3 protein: CASTLTGSTEAFF
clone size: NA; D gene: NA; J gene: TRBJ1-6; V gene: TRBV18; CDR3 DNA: TGTGCCAGCTCGGGGGCGGACAGACATAATTCACCCCTCCACTTT; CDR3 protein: CASSGADRHNSPLHF
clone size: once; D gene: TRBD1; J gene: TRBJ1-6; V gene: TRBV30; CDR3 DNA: TGTGCCTGGAGTGGGGACAGCACTAACCTCTATAATTCACCCCTCCACTTT; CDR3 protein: CAWSGDSTNLYNSPLHF
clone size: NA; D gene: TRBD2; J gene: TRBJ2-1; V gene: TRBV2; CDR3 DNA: TGTGCCGCAGGGGGACTAGCGGGTTACAATGAGCAGTTCTTC; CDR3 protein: CAAGGLAGYNEQFF
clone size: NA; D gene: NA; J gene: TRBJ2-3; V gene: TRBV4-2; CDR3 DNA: TGTGCCAGCAGCCTAAACTCGAACGTCGGGTTATTTTCAGATACGCAGTATTTT; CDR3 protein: CASSLNSNVGLFSDTQYF
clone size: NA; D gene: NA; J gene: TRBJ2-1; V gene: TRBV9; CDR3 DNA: TGTGCCTCTCGTCGACTAGATAATGAGCAGTTCTTC; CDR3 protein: CASRRLDNEQFF
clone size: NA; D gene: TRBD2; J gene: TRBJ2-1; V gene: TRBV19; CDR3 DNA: TGTGCCAGTAGTCCCCGACTAGCGGGAGGGGACAATGAGCAGTTCTTC; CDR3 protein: CASSPRLAGGDNEQFF
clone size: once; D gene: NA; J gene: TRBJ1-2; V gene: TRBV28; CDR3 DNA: TGTGCCAGCAGTTATGCCCGACAGCCCCCGGATGGCTACACCTTC; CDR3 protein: CASSYARQPPDGYTF
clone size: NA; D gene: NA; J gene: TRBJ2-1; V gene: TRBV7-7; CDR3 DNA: TGTGCTAGCAGCTTAGGGGGGAGCGGAGGGAATGAGCAGTTCTTC; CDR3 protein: CASSLGGSGGNEQFF
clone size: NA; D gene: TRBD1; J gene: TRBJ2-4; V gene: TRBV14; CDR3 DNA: TGTGCCAGCAGCTTCGGACAGGGGGCGGCTGACATTCAGTACTTC; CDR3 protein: CASSFGQGAADIQYF
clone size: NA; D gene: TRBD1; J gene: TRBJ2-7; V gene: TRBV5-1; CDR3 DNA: TGCGCCAGCAGCTTGGCCGGGACAGACTACGAGCAGTACTTC; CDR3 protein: CASSLAGTDYEQYF
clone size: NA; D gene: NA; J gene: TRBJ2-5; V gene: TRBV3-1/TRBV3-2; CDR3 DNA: TGTGCCAGCAGCCAAGAGGGGCCTGGGGACTACCAAGAGACCCAGTACTTC; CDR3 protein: CASSQEGPGDYQETQYF
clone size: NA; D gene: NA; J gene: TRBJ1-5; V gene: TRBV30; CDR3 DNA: TGTGCCTGGAGTGACAGCCACAATCAGCCCCAGCATTTT; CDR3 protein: CAWSDSHNQPQHF
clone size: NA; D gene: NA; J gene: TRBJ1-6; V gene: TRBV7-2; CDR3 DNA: TGTGCCAGCAGCTTGGACACCTTAAATTCACCCCTCCACTTT; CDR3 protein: CASSLDTLNSPLHF
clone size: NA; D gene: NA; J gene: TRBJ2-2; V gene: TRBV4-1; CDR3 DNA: TGCGCCAGCAGCCAAGATATTCGGGCTGCAGGGCGGACCGGGGAGCTGTTTTTT; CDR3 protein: CASSQDIRAAGRTGELFF
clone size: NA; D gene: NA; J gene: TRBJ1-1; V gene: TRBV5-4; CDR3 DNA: TGTGCCAGCAGCCAGGCGGGGGCAGGTGAAGCTTTCTTT; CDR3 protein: CASSQAGAGEAFF
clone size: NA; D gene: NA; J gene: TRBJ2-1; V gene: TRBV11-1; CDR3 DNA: TGTGCCAGCAGCTTACTTTCGGGGAACTACAATGAGCAGTTCTTC; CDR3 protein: CASSLLSGNYNEQFF
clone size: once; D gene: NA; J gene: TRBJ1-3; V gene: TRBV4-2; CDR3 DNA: TGTGCCAGCAGCCCGCGGGTCCTAAGCACCAGCTCTGGAAACACCATATATTTT; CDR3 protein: CASSPRVLSTSSGNTIYF
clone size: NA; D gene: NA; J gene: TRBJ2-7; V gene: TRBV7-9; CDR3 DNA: TGTGCCAGCAGCTCCGGACATTCCTACGAGCAGTACTTC; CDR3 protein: CASSSGHSYEQYF
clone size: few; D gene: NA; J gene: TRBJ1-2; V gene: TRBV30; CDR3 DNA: TGTGCCTGGAGTAAGCAGGGGCCGGCTGGCTACACCTTC; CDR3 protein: CAWSKQGPAGYTF